The entry below gives a single T cell receptor (beta chain) sequence along with its context. Its antigen is currently unknown. The CDR3 loop spans 20 amino acids. With 5 bases clipped from V and 5 bases from J, the junction kept 21 bases outside the gene matches. The germline gives CDR1 SGHNT, CDR2 YENEEA. These data originate in a study of cytomegalovirus exposure and HLA in healthy donors. The study ran its PCR with 60 Vbeta and 13 Jbeta primers. Clones were sequenced by immunoSEQ multiplex PCR, and TCRdb holds only the in-frame ones, with some missing. The sample has 150,000 to 200,000 clones, 60% to 85% seen once; the top ten hold about 1%. Study-wide points: Rarity held for most TCR sequences, but there were some public TCRs that occurred in many donors.

The TCR comes from a woman between 35 and 50 years old in good health and CMV-seronegative. The sequencing input was PBMCs. This chain links TRBV11-3 with TRBJ2-1, with 10 bases fitting TRBD2. CDR3 sequence: CASSTNLQGTRLAGDNEQFF. CDR3 DNA: TGTGCCAGCAGCACAAATCTACAGGGGACCAGACTAGCGGGTGACAATGAGCAGTTCTTC.